This T cell receptor (beta chain) was obtained from a study of identical twins. Study-level points and caveats: Monozygotic twin pairs showed more out-of-frame TCR alpha sharing than models estimated. High-abundance cord blood beta clonotypes had fewer insertions; memory repertoires showed none.

V was pared by 1 base and J by 4 bases, with 16 bases between. In germline, CDR1 is MGHRA, CDR2 YSYEKL. The CDR3 has 16 residues. As concerns this clonotype: Its antigen is unidentified.

Unique molecular identifiers were present on cDNA, and template switching added a universal primer site. TCRdb re-analysed the 5' RACE reads in MiXCR, keeping a single row per CDR3 protein. Seen here are about 190,000 distinct CDR3 sequences, less than 20% observed once, and the top ten hold about 38%. These sequences were also reported in another study, on T cells expressing NK-cell markers. That source notes: For a handful of donors, these clonotypes were likewise the leading ones in the CD3+CD56-NKG2C+ fraction.

The TCR sequence derives from a woman aged 18-30 years in good health. Sequencing was carried out using CD8+ T cells sorted from blood. The V and J genes are TRBV4-1 and TRBJ2-5, with D perhaps given as TRBD1 or TRBD2 (5 bases each). The CDR3 is CASSQGRRGVGETQYF. DNA of the CDR3: TGCGCCAGCAGCCAAGGCCGCCGAGGGGTAGGAGAGACCCAGTACTTC.